The 30 T cell receptor beta chains in this list originate from one sample, sequenced in a study of T-cell memory formation after mild COVID-19. TCRdb passed the 5' RACE reads through MiXCR, listing each CDR3 protein once. The sample includes 92,000 or so distinct CDR3 sequences, 13% seen only once; the top ten take 27%. Specimen: PBMCs or a T cell subset sorted from them (not recorded which). All receptors come from an adult woman who had mild COVID-19 (a few samples of this study predate the infection). Cell type and time point are not known.

The sample holds a few counts of this clonotype. The rearrangement links TRBV4-1 to TRBJ2-1; D call uncertain. Trimming shortened V by 3 bases and J by 4 bases, and 10 bases separated the two germline ends. This CDR3 spans 14 amino acids. Germline V gene sequence: CDR1 MGHRA, CDR2 YSYEKL. DNA of the CDR3: TGCGCCAGCAGCCAGGTAGATTCTTACAATGAGCAGTTCTTC. Its translation is CASSQVDSYNEQFF.

The chain combines TRBV25-1 with TRBJ2-7; D is possibly TRBD2 (6 bases). This CDR3 has 14 residues. The V and J ends lost 1 base and 0 bases respectively, with 7 bases between them. The germline V gene has CDR1 MGHDK and CDR2 SYGVNS. CDR3 bases: TGTGCCAGCAGTGAATCCGGGAGCTCCTACGAGCAGTACTTC. Amino acids: CASSESGSSYEQYF.

V gene TRBV7-9 combines with J gene TRBJ2-3, with 12 bases identical to TRBD2. Trimming at V came to 3 bases and at J to 1 base, leaving 5 bases not matched to a gene. The V gene's germline CDR1 is SEHNR and CDR2 FQNEAQ (reference sequence). The CDR3 is 17 amino acids. This CDR3 reads CASSFRTSGERTDTQYF. The CDR3, as DNA: TGTGCCAGCAGCTTCAGGACTAGCGGGGAACGCACAGATACGCAGTATTTT.

In this sample, this clonotype turned up a few times. The rearrangement uses TRBV12-3 or TRBV12-4 and TRBJ2-1, with D perhaps matching TRBD2 (5 bases). The CDR3 totals 15 residues. Trimming removed 5 bases from V and 4 bases from J, with 15 bases in between. Written as DNA, the CDR3 is TGTGCCAGCAGTCCCCGGGTAGAGGGTTACAATGAGCAGTTCTTC. Protein: CASSPRVEGYNEQFF.

This rearrangement joins TRBV7-9 to TRBJ2-2; the match to TRBD2 covers 7 bases. V lost 5 bases to trimming and J lost 0 bases; unmatched junction nucleotides: 3. Per germline, CDR1 SEHNR and CDR2 FQNEAQ (reference sequence). The CDR3 runs 15 residues. As DNA, the CDR3 is TGTGCCAGCAGCCCCAGCGGGGCGAACACCGGGGAGCTGTTTTTT. The encoded protein is CASSPSGANTGELFF.

The rearrangement uses TRBV7-9 and TRBJ2-7; D might be TRBD2 (5 bases). The CDR3 sequence is 13 residues long. V lost 3 bases and J 2 bases, leaving 8 bases between the germline ends. CDR1 is SEHNR, CDR2 FQNEAQ, per germline (reference sequence). DNA of the CDR3: TGTGCCAGCAGCTTCGCTAGCCCCTACGAGCAGTACTTC. Protein product: CASSFASPYEQYF.

The CDR3 nucleotides are TGCAGTGCAAAAAGCGGGGGGGCCCACACCGGGGAGCTGTTTTTT. It yields the protein CSAKSGGAHTGELFF. V and J are TRBV20-1 and TRBJ2-2, with 10 bases aligning to TRBD2. Germline V CDR1 and CDR2: DFQATT, SNEGSKA (reference sequence). This CDR3 has 15 amino acids. V was pared by 6 bases and J by 3 bases, with 7 bases of the junction left unmatched.

Ten or more counts support this clonotype. The chain joins TRBV7-9 to TRBJ2-1, with D unclear. Deletions cut 2 bases from V and 6 bases from J, with 17 bases between. The germline gives CDR1 SEHNR, CDR2 FQNEAQ (reference sequence). CDR3 length: 16 residues. Here the CDR3 reads CASSLFGGFGRNEQFF. DNA for the CDR3: TGTGCCAGCAGCTTATTCGGTGGATTCGGCCGCAATGAGCAGTTCTTC. Supplemented by reference TRBV7-9 and TRBJ2-1, the full variable domain reads DTGVSQNPRHKITKRGQNVTFRCDPISEHNRLYWYRQTLGQGPEFLTYFQNEAQLEKSRLLSDRFSAERPKGSFSTLEIQRTEQGDSAMYLCASSLFGGFGRNEQFFGPGTRLTVL.

This clonotype turned up a few times. J is TRBJ1-5 and V is TRBV12-5; no clear D. Germline V gene data show CDR1 as LGHNT and CDR2 as FRNRAP. V was trimmed by 6 bases and J by 3 bases, leaving 9 bases between them. The length of the CDR3 is 13 residues. In DNA form, the CDR3 reads TGTGCTAGTGGCCCGAACCCCAATCAGCCCCAGCATTTT. This encodes CASGPNPNQPQHF.

This clonotype was observed at least ten times. The gene calls are TRBV5-1 and TRBJ2-7; 7 positions match TRBD2. The CDR3 covers 14 residues. V lost 1 base to trimming and J lost 1 base; unmatched junction nucleotides: 2. Germline CDR1 SGHRS, CDR2 YFSETQ. CDR3 protein: CASSLWGGSYEQYF. CDR3 sequence (DNA): TGCGCCAGCAGCTTGTGGGGGGGGTCCTACGAGCAGTACTTC.

This clonotype was found a few times. The chain employs TRBV7-3 and TRBJ1-1; tentatively, D is TRBD1 (5 bases). Trimming left V 5 bases short and J 2 bases short, with 12 bases between. The CDR3 runs 14 residues. Looked up from germline, CDR1 is SGHTA and CDR2 is FQGTGA. DNA for the CDR3: TGTGCCAGCAGCCCACAGACAGTCAACACTGAAGCTTTCTTT. It is translated as CASSPQTVNTEAFF. Drawing the rest from reference TRBV7-3 and TRBJ1-1, the complete variable domain is GAGVSQTPSNKVTEKGKYVELRCDPISGHTALYWYRQSLGQGPEFLIYFQGTGAADDSGLPNDRFFAVRPEGSVSTLKIQRTERGDSAVYLCASSPQTVNTEAFFGQGTRLTVV.

The chain carries TRBV18 and TRBJ2-7; D gene ambiguous. Germline V lookup: CDR1 KGHSH, CDR2 LQKENI. With 2 bases removed from V and 0 bases from J, the gap between germline ends came to 14 bases. CDR3 length: 16 residues. The chain's CDR3 is CASSPSVGWSSYEQYF. The CDR3 nucleotides read TGTGCCAGCTCACCATCCGTGGGGTGGAGCTCCTACGAGCAGTACTTC.

This clonotype has more than one count but fewer than ten. The J gene is TRBJ2-7, the V gene TRBV27; 10 bases fit TRBD1. Germline CDR1 reads MNHEY; CDR2 reads SMNVEV (reference sequence). V lost 2 bases, J lost 4 bases, and 5 bases stayed unmatched. CDR3 length equals 15 residues. The CDR3 DNA reads TGTGCCAGCAGTTTAATGGGACAGGGGCTATACGAGCAGTACTTC. It specifies CASSLMGQGLYEQYF.

In its sample, this clonotype was seen a few times. The chain is built from TRBV4-2 and TRBJ1-5; 9 bases are shared with TRBD1. CDR3 size: 15 residues. The germline gives CDR1 LGHNA, CDR2 YNFKEQ. The junction had 4 bases not matched to a gene; V was cut back by 5 bases and J by 2 bases. CDR3 amino acids: CASSSWTGGNQPQHF. As DNA, the CDR3 is TGTGCCAGCAGCTCCTGGACAGGGGGCAATCAGCCCCAGCATTTT.

This clonotype turned up a few times. At one of its ends the junction is not consistent with the germline gene, which may arise from a read error. The chain's CDR3 is CASSRALVLAKNVQYF. CDR3 bases: TGTGCCAGCAGTAGGGCCCTAGTCCTCGCCAAAAACGTTCAGTACTTC. The chain joins TRBV7-2 to TRBJ2-4; no clear D gene. CDR3 length: 16 amino acids. In germline, CDR1 is SGHTA, CDR2 FQGNSA.

A few counts support this clonotype. This chain's CDR3 is CASSDPGRTGETEAFF. The CDR3 DNA reads TGTGCCAGCAGCGACCCCGGTCGGACAGGGGAGACTGAAGCTTTCTTT. This sequence joins TRBV7-9 and TRBJ1-1; 9 nucleotides match TRBD1. The germline V gene encodes CDR1 SEHNR and CDR2 FQNEAQ (reference sequence). With 5 bases clipped from V and 5 bases from J, the junction kept 12 bases outside the gene matches. The CDR3 has 16 amino acids.

A few counts support this clonotype. The gene calls are TRBV15 and TRBJ2-1; 7 positions match TRBD1. The V segment lost 1 base and the J segment 7 bases; nucleotides outside the gene matches: 4. The CDR3 contains 14 residues. Germline lookup yields CDR1 LNHNV and CDR2 YYDKDF (reference sequence). The CDR3: CATSRVDRVNEQFF. CDR3 DNA sequence: TGTGCCACCAGCAGAGTAGACAGGGTTAATGAGCAGTTCTTC.

This clonotype was seen more than once but under ten times. The chain has TRBV6-5 and TRBJ2-7, with 9 nucleotides matching TRBD1. Germline CDR1 MNHEY, CDR2 SVGAGI. This CDR3 spans 14 amino acids. The V gene end was trimmed by 6 bases and the J gene end by 5 bases; junction bases not matched to a gene: 8. DNA of the CDR3: TGTGCCAGCAGAGACAGGGGGGATTCGGACGAGCAGTACTTC. Amino acid sequence: CASRDRGDSDEQYF.

V and J are TRBV2 and TRBJ2-5, with 9 nucleotides matching TRBD1. This CDR3 region has 15 residues. Trimming at V came to 4 bases and at J to 2 bases, leaving 5 bases not matched to a gene. Germline V gene data show CDR1 as SNHLY and CDR2 as FYNNEI. DNA for the CDR3: TGTGCCAGCAGTGTGTGGGACAGGGCACAAGAGACCCAGTACTTC. It specifies CASSVWDRAQETQYF.

This chain uses TRBV29-1 with TRBJ2-5; 7 positions match TRBD1. The V and J ends lost 6 bases and 2 bases, in that order; junction bases with no gene match: 0. Looked up from germline, CDR1 is SQVTM and CDR2 is ANQGSEA. The CDR3 length is 11 residues. The DNA of the CDR3 is TGCAGCGTGGGACAGCAAGAGACCCAGTACTTC. Translation gives CSVGQQETQYF.

V usage is TRBV20-1 and J usage is TRBJ2-7, with 10 bases that match TRBD1. This CDR3 spans 14 amino acids. From germline, CDR1 is DFQATT and CDR2 SNEGSKA (reference sequence). V shed 4 bases, J shed 7 bases, and the junction held 10 bases outside the gene matches. Written as DNA, the CDR3 is TGCAGTGCTAAACACCGGGACAGGGGTAGGGAGCAGTACTTC. Its protein product is CSAKHRDRGREQYF.

The V call is TRBV12-5, the J call TRBJ2-3; 10 nucleotides line up with TRBD2. The CDR3 extends over 15 amino acids. Losses at the gene ends were 5 bases for V and 0 bases for J; bases not matched to a gene: 2. CDR1 and CDR2 (germline): LGHNT, FRNRAP. This CDR3 is CASGPGLASTDTQYF. The CDR3 DNA reads as TGTGCTAGTGGTCCGGGACTAGCGAGCACAGATACGCAGTATTTT.

This clonotype has just one count. The V and J genes are TRBV29-1 and TRBJ1-1; the D is unclear. V dropped 0 bases and J dropped 0 bases, with 5 bases sitting between them. This CDR3 comprises 13 residues. The germline V gene encodes CDR1 SQVTM and CDR2 ANQGSEA. The CDR3 region is CSVEDDLNTEAFF. Here the CDR3 DNA reads TGCAGCGTTGAAGATGACCTGAACACTGAAGCTTTCTTT.

The chain has TRBV2 and TRBJ2-1, with D tentatively TRBD1 (5 bases). The CDR3 is 14 amino acids. The germline gives CDR1 SNHLY, CDR2 FYNNEI. V lost 11 bases, J lost 0 bases, and 14 bases lay in between. The CDR3 region is CASLGASSYNEQFF. The CDR3 DNA sequence: TGTGCCTCCTTAGGGGCTAGCTCCTACAATGAGCAGTTCTTC.

Many counts were recorded for this clonotype. V and J are TRBV5-1 and TRBJ1-2; 10 bases agree with TRBD1. The CDR3 runs 15 residues. The V and J ends lost 4 bases and 3 bases, in that order; junction bases with no gene match: 6. Germline V gene lookup returns CDR1 SGHRS and CDR2 YFSETQ. The CDR3 loop is CASSDGQGDYYGYTF. CDR3 in DNA: TGCGCCAGCAGCGATGGACAGGGGGACTACTATGGCTACACCTTC.

This clonotype was detected only a few times. This rearrangement joins TRBV28 to TRBJ1-2; D possibly corresponds to TRBD1 (5 bases). The V end lost 1 base, the J end lost 2 bases, and 11 bases lay between the germline ends. The CDR3 has 15 amino acids. Germline V gene lookup returns CDR1 MDHEN and CDR2 SYDVKM. Written as DNA, the CDR3 is TGTGCCAGCAGTTTATCGGGGGATTTGAACTATGGCTACACCTTC. This gives the protein CASSLSGDLNYGYTF.

The rearrangement uses TRBV9 and TRBJ1-1; TRBD1 aligns across 10 bases. CDR1 SGDLS and CDR2 YYNGEE come from the germline V gene. The CDR3 extends over 15 amino acids. The trim removed 6 bases at V and 3 bases at J, leaving 8 bases unmatched. The CDR3 loop reads CASIIRDRGHTEAFF. In DNA, the CDR3 is TGTGCCAGCATAATCAGGGACAGGGGTCACACTGAAGCTTTCTTT. The variable domain in full, completed from reference TRBV9 and TRBJ1-1, reads DSGVTQTPKHLITATGQRVTLRCSPRSGDLSVYWYQQSLDQGLQFLIQYYNGEERAKGNILERFSAQQFPDLHSELNLSSLELGDSALYFCASIIRDRGHTEAFFGQGTRLTVV.

The chain has TRBV4-1 and TRBJ2-3, with TRBD2 matching over 8 bases. J lost 1 base, V lost 4 bases, and 10 bases had no gene match. In germline, CDR1 is MGHRA, CDR2 YSYEKL. This CDR3 has 17 amino acids. The chain's CDR3 is CASSLWAPAGGTDTQYF. The CDR3 region has the DNA TGCGCCAGCAGCCTATGGGCCCCAGCGGGGGGCACAGATACGCAGTATTTT.

The CDR3 coding sequence is TGTGCCAGCAGCCAAGGGACTAGCGGGAGAGAGACCCAGTACTTC. Residues: CASSQGTSGRETQYF. V is TRBV4-2 and J is TRBJ2-5; TRBD2 matches 13 bases. Germline values: CDR1 LGHNA, CDR2 YNFKEQ. The V segment lost 1 base and the J segment 4 bases; nucleotides outside the gene matches: 0. This CDR3 region has 15 residues.

This clonotype was seen a handful of times. The chain employs TRBV6-1 and TRBJ2-5; the D gene is possibly TRBD2 (5 bases). Germline values: CDR1 MNHNS, CDR2 SASEGT. The CDR3 is made up of 14 amino acids. V lost 7 bases and J lost 1, with 13 bases in between. CDR3 sequence (DNA): TGTGCCAGCACCCCGAGGGCAGCCCAAGAGACCCAGTACTTC. It is translated as CASTPRAAQETQYF.